A single sample gave rise to the 10 T cell receptor beta chains below, sequenced in a study of blood T cells in healthy people across ages. It was with a sample-barcoded 5' primer and a J-beta primer mix that a second PCR of roughly 7 to 12 cycles was run. TCRdb processed the 5' RACE reads anew with MiXCR; each CDR3 protein has one entry. The sample carries about 800,000 distinct CDR3 sequences, 20% to 30% recorded once. These records were also assigned to another study, of T cells of mothers and their children.

The sequencing sample was made of blood. These TCRs come from a boy aged 5 to 17 in good health.

This CDR3 reads CASSETGGAGEAFF. The CDR3 DNA follows: TGTGCCAGCAGTGAAACGGGGGGTGCCGGTGAAGCTTTCTTT. The chain couples TRBV6-1 to TRBJ1-1; D may be TRBD1 (5 bases). Germline values: CDR1 MNHNS, CDR2 SASEGT. V was cut by 2 bases and J by 7 bases, with 14 bases left in between. The CDR3 extends over 14 amino acids.

This sequence joins TRBV12-3 or TRBV12-4 and TRBJ2-7; a weak D match, TRBD1 (6 bases). This CDR3 has 16 residues. The germline V and J ends were trimmed by 3 bases and 1 base, with 16 bases remaining between them. Here the CDR3 DNA reads TGTGCCAGCAGTTTGGTTGTGGGGCAGGGGTCCTACGAGCAGTACTTC. Translated: CASSLVVGQGSYEQYF.

This chain joins TRBV29-1 and TRBJ2-7, with D possibly matching TRBD1 (7 bases). CDR3 length: 14 residues. Per germline, CDR1 SQVTM and CDR2 ANQGSEA. The V gene lost 6 bases and the J gene lost 2 bases, with 17 bases spanning the gap. The CDR3, as DNA: TGCAGCGTCCAGGGGGGTGACGGGCCCTACGAGCAGTACTTC. This translates into CSVQGGDGPYEQYF.

This clonotype occurred a few times. This chain joins TRBV2 and TRBJ2-4; 7 nucleotides agree with TRBD2. Germline CDR1 and CDR2: SNHLY and FYNNEI. Trimming took 7 bases from V and 3 from J; bases not matched to a gene: 9. CDR3 length: 15 residues. The CDR3 spells CASTLGGGGKNIQYF. The CDR3 DNA sequence: TGTGCCAGCACCTTGGGGGGGGGAGGCAAAAACATTCAGTACTTC.

The CDR3 nucleotides read TGTGCCAGCAGCTTGGTCCCTTTCTGGGACACTTCAGGGGGGAACACTGAAGCTTTCTTT. It translates to CASSLVPFWDTSGGNTEAFF. This chain links TRBV11-1 with TRBJ1-1; 7 bases are shared with TRBD1. The CDR3 totals 20 residues. V was clipped by 3 bases and J by 1 base; unmatched bases: 20. The germline V gene has CDR1 SGHAT and CDR2 FQDESV (reference sequence). The full variable domain, with the rest looked up from reference TRBV11-1 and TRBJ1-1, is EAEVAQSPRYKITEKSQAVAFWCDPISGHATLYWYRQILGQGPELLVQFQDESVVDDSQLPKDRFSAERLKGVDSTLKIQPAELGDSAMYLCASSLVPFWDTSGGNTEAFFGQGTRLTVV.

This clonotype was seen only once. This chain uses TRBV29-1 with TRBJ2-1; either TRBD1 or TRBD2 may fit D (5 bases each). This CDR3 is 13 amino acids long. Trimming pared 5 bases from V and 4 bases from J, leaving 12 bases between. Looked up from germline, CDR1 is SQVTM and CDR2 is ANQGSEA. The CDR3 nucleotides are TGCAGCGTTTGGGACGGAGGATACAATGAGCAGTTCTTC. Encoded protein: CSVWDGGYNEQFF.

Only a few counts were recorded for this clonotype. The chain has TRBV7-2 and TRBJ1-2, with TRBD1 matching 9 bases. CDR1 SGHTA and CDR2 FQGNSA come from the germline V gene. CDR3 length: 12 amino acids. The V segment lost 9 bases and the J segment 4 bases; nucleotides outside the gene matches: 3. The CDR3 spells CASGDRAYGYTF. The CDR3 DNA follows: TGTGCCAGTGGGGACAGGGCCTATGGCTACACCTTC.

The chain uses TRBV7-9 and TRBJ1-5; no clear D gene. This CDR3 is built from 13 residues. From germline, CDR1 is SEHNR and CDR2 FQNEAQ (reference sequence). Trimming pared 5 bases from V and 9 bases from J, leaving 14 bases between. CDR3 sequence reads: CASSPPGNGPQHF. The CDR3 DNA follows: TGTGCCAGCAGCCCCCCGGGTAATGGGCCCCAGCATTTT.

The chain couples TRBV6-2 or TRBV6-3 to TRBJ1-1, with 9 bases fitting TRBD1. With 2 bases clipped from V and 4 bases from J, the junction kept 8 bases outside the gene matches. CDR3 size: 16 residues. Germline values: CDR1 MNHEY, CDR2 SVGEGT. The CDR3 nucleotides are TGTGCCAGCAGTTACATCCCCGGGACAGGGATCACTGAAGCTTTCTTT. Translating it yields CASSYIPGTGITEAFF.

This clonotype was picked up a small number of times. CDR3 amino acids: CASSFKVQGPPTRNEQFF. The CDR3 DNA sequence: TGTGCCAGCAGCTTCAAGGTCCAGGGCCCCCCTACTCGCAATGAGCAGTTCTTC. V and J are TRBV5-6 and TRBJ2-1; weak D call: TRBD1 (5 bases). Per germline, CDR1 SGHDT and CDR2 YYEEEE. CDR3 size: 18 residues. The V end was cut by 2 bases, the J end by 6 bases, with 24 bases between.